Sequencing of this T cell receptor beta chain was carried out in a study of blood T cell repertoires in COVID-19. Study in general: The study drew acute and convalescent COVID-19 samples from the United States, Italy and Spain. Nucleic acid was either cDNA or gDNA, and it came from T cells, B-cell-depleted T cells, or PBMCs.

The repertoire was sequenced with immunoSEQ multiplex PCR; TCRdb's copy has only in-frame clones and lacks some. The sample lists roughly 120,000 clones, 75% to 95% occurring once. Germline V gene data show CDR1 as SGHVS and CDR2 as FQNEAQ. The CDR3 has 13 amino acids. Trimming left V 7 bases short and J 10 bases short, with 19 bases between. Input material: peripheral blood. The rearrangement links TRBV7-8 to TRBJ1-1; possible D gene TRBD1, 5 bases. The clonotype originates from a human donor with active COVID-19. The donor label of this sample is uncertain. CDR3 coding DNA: TGTGCCAGCAAAATCTCGGGGTTGGGGGGAGCTTTCTTT. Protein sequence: CASKISGLGGAFF.